Below, 7 T cell receptor beta chains from the same sample are listed, as sequenced in a study of shared clonotypes between healthy human individuals (TCRdb year 2020). CD8 naive samples were obtained by positive selection for CCR7 among CD45RO-negative cells, yielding a CD45RA+CCR7+ population from which TemRA cells were excluded. The library was produced with the immunoSEQ multiplex PCR assay. TCRdb took this table from immuneACCESS and kept in-frame rearrangements with V and J called. Such tables lack part of the clones; where checked against another copy, unresolved V genes explain under half of the gap, and the rest is unexplained. The sample profile shows 560,000 or so clones; approximately 96% of them were found once. About 0.11% of the sample is in the top ten clones. Sequenced: naive CD8+ T cells sorted from blood. According to the study, the label for this sample's cell subset or site signals: CD45RA+CCR7+. These receptor sequences come from a woman in her twenties or thirties in good health.

The chain joins TRBV18 to TRBJ2-7, with D maybe TRBD1 (6 bases). From germline, CDR1 is KGHSH and CDR2 LQKENI. The CDR3 loop spans 12 amino acids. With 6 bases removed from V and 5 bases from J, the gap between germline ends came to 11 bases. CDR3 loop: CASSSDSHEQYF. The DNA of the CDR3 is TGTGCCAGCTCGTCGGACAGCCACGAGCAGTACTTC.

J is TRBJ1-2 and V is TRBV7-7; D is undetermined. Trimming took off 1 base at V and 2 bases at J, with 14 bases between the two ends. The germline gives CDR1 SSHAT, CDR2 FNYEAQ (reference sequence). The CDR3 has 16 residues. DNA for the CDR3: TGTGCCAGCAGCTTAGGATCAGACTTATTCAACTATGGCTACACCTTC. Translating gives CASSLGSDLFNYGYTF.

As DNA, the CDR3 is TGCGCCAGCAGAGGCCAGGGACTCAAAGAGACCCAGTACTTC. This gives the protein CASRGQGLKETQYF. The chain carries TRBV4-1 and TRBJ2-5; tentative D call: TRBD2 (6 bases). This CDR3 is 14 amino acids long. CDR1 and CDR2 (germline): MGHRA, YSYEKL. With 6 bases removed from V and 3 bases from J, the gap between germline ends came to 14 bases.

Note on this clone: The sample contains more than one DNA sequence encoding this CDR3. The chain has TRBV5-6 and TRBJ1-3; the D gene is possibly TRBD1 (6 bases). V lost 4 bases, J lost 1 base, and 9 bases lay in between. Germline values: CDR1 SGHDT, CDR2 YYEEEE. The CDR3 sequence is 14 residues long. The CDR3 DNA follows: TGTGCCAGCAGCCTAGGGGGTTCTGGAAACACCATATATTTT. Its translation: CASSLGGSGNTIYF. The full variable domain, rest sourced from reference TRBV5-6 and TRBJ1-3, is DAGVTQSPTHLIKTRGQQVTLRCSPKSGHDTVSWYQQALGQGPQFIFQYYEEEERQRGNFPDRFSGHQFPNYSSELNVNALLLGDSALYLCASSLGGSGNTIYFGEGSWLTVV.

J is TRBJ2-7 and V is TRBV5-1; D uncertain. Germline V lookup: CDR1 SGHRS, CDR2 YFSETQ. This CDR3 contains 13 residues. Trimming left V 1 base short and J 6 bases short, with 11 bases between. CDR3 sequence (DNA): TGCGCCAGCAGCTTGAAAGGGTACTCCGAGCAGTACTTC. Protein product: CASSLKGYSEQYF.

The chain uses TRBV10-2 and TRBJ1-5; D is uncertain. V shed 2 bases and J shed 7 bases, with 9 bases lying between them. CDR1 and CDR2 (germline): WSHSY, SAAADI. The CDR3 runs 13 residues. CDR3 coding DNA: TGCGCCAGCAGTGAGGTTAACATCCAGCCCCAGCATTTT. Translating gives CASSEVNIQPQHF.

This chain uses TRBV28 with TRBJ1-2; D gene unclear. The germline gives CDR1 MDHEN, CDR2 SYDVKM. Deletions cut 5 bases from V and 8 bases from J, with 24 bases between. CDR3 size: 16 residues. Here the CDR3 reads CASSTLDGVALSGYTF. The CDR3 bases are TGTGCCAGCAGTACGCTGGACGGGGTCGCATTGAGCGGCTACACCTTC.